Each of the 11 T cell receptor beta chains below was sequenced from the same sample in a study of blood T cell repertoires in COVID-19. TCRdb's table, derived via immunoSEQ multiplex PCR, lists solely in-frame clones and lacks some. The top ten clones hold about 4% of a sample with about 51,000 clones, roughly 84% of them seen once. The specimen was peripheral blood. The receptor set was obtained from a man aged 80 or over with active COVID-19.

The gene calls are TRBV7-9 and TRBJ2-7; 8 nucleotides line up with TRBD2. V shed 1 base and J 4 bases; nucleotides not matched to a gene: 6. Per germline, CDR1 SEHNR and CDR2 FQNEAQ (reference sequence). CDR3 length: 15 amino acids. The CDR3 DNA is TGTGCCAGCAGCTTAGTGGTAGCGGGAATATACGAGCAGTACTTC. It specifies CASSLVVAGIYEQYF.

The CDR3 region is CASSRTTGTYGYTF. For the CDR3, the DNA is TGTGCCAGCAGCCGTACGACAGGAACCTATGGCTACACCTTC. The chain recombines TRBV7-8 with TRBJ1-2; tentative D call: TRBD1 (6 bases). The V gene's germline CDR1 is SGHVS and CDR2 FQNEAQ. V was clipped by 5 bases and J by 4 bases, with 14 bases between them. The CDR3 runs 14 residues.

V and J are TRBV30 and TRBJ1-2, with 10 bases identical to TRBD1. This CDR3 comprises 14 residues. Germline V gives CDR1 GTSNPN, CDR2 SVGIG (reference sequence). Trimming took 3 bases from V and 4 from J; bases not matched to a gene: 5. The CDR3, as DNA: TGTGCCTGGAGCGGGACAGGGGTTTTCTATGGCTACACCTTC. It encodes CAWSGTGVFYGYTF. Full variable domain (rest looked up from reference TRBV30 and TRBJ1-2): SQTIHQWPATLVQPVGSPLSLECTVEGTSNPNLYWYRQAAGRGLQLLFYSVGIGQISSEVPQNLSASRPQDRQFILSSKKLLLSDSGFYLCAWSGTGVFYGYTFGSGTRLTVV.

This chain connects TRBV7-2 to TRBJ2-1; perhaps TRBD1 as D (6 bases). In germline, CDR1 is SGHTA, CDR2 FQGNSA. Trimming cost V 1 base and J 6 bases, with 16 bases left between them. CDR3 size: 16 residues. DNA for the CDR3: TGTGCCAGCAGCTTAGTAGCTGGGGGCGCTGTCAATGAGCAGTTCTTC. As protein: CASSLVAGGAVNEQFF.

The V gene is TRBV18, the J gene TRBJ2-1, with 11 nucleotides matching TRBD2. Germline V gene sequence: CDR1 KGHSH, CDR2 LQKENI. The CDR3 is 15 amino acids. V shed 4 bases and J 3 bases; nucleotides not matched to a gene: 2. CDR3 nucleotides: TGTGCCAGCTCACTGGGACTAGCGGACTACAATGAGCAGTTCTTC. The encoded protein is CASSLGLADYNEQFF.

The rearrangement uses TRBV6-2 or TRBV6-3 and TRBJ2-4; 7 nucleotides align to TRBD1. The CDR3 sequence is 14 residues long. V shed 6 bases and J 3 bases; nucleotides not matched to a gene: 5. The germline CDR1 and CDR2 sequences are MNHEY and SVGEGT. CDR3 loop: CASSDRVGKNIQYF. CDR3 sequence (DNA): TGTGCCAGCAGCGACAGGGTAGGCAAAAACATTCAGTACTTC.

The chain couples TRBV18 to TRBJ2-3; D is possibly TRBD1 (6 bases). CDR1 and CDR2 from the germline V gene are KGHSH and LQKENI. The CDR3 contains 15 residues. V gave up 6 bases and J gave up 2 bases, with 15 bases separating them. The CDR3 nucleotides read TGTGCCAGCTCTCCGGACAGTTCTATCACAGATACGCAGTATTTT. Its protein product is CASSPDSSITDTQYF.

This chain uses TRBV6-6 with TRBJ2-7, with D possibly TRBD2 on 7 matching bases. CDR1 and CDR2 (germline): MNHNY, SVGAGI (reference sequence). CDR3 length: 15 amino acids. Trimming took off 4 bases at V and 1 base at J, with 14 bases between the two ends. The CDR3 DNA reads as TGTGCCAGCAGTTCTCGACGGGGGGCTTCCTACGAGCAGTACTTC. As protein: CASSSRRGASYEQYF.

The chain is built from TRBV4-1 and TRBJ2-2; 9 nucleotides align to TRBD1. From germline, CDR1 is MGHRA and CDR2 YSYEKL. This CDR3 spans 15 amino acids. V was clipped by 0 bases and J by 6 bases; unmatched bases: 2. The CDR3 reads CASSQERTGAGELFF. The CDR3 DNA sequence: TGCGCCAGCAGCCAAGAGAGGACAGGGGCCGGGGAGCTGTTTTTT.

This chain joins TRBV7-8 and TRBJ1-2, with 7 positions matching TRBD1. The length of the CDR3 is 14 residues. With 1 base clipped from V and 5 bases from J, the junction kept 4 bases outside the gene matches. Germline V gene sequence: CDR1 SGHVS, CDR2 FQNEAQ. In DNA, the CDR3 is TGTGCCAGCAGCTTAGAGGGACAGCTGTATGGCTACACCTTC. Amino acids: CASSLEGQLYGYTF.

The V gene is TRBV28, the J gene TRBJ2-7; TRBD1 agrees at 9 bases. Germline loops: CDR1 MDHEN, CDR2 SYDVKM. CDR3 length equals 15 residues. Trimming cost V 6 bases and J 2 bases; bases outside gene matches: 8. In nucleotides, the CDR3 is TGTGCCAGCAGCACCGGGACAGGGACAACCTACGAGCAGTACTTC. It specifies CASSTGTGTTYEQYF.